This TCR beta chain was retrieved from a study of blood T cell repertoires in COVID-19. Study-wide context: Whether acute or convalescent, the COVID-19 samples came from the United States, Italy and Spain. T cells, B-cell-depleted T cells, or PBMCs supplied cDNA or gDNA.

Sequenced by immunoSEQ multiplex PCR; TCRdb stores in-frame clones only, minus some. Of about 68,000 clones in the sample, roughly 87% were seen once. Germline V CDR1 and CDR2: SGDLS, YYNGEE. The junction had 8 bases not matched to a gene; V was cut back by 7 bases and J by 2 bases. The CDR3 totals 15 residues. V usage is TRBV9 and J usage is TRBJ1-2, with 10 nucleotides matching TRBD1. This TCR was recovered from a man aged 50-60 years with COVID-19, enrolled during active disease. Source material: peripheral blood. For the CDR3, the DNA is TGTGCCAGCCGTCCCGGGACAGGGGTCAACTATGGCTACACCTTC. The encoded protein is CASRPGTGVNYGYTF.